In this sample, the clone carrying this T cell receptor beta chain turned up once. Time point reported: cycle 4 day 1 (C4D1), after 5 to 7 weeks of nivolumab. Relapse was seen in all patients after autologous stem cell transplantation, and brentuximab vedotin exposure was variable. V shed 8 bases and J shed 3 bases, with 13 bases lying between them. Germline values: CDR1 PRHDT, CDR2 FYEKMQ (reference sequence). The CDR3 has 13 amino acids. The entry originates in a study of PD-1 blockade in classical Hodgkin lymphoma. The method was immunoSEQ multiplex PCR; TCRdb's version includes in-frame clones alone and lacks a portion of them. This repertoire shows about 94,000 clones, about 93% found once; its top ten account for roughly 1.9%.

The sequenced sample was peripheral blood mononuclear cells (PBMCs), obtained before the fourth cycle of nivolumab. This sequence was found in a human donor with classical Hodgkin lymphoma. V gene TRBV13 combines with J gene TRBJ2-5; tentative D call: TRBD2 (5 bases). The CDR3 DNA follows: TGTGCCAGCCGGCTAGCTGATGAAGAGACCCAGTACTTC. It is translated as CASRLADEETQYF. Full variable domain (outside the CDR3, taken from reference TRBV13 and TRBJ2-5): AAGVIQSPRHLIKEKRETATLKCYPIPRHDTVYWYQQGPGQDPQFLISFYEKMQSDKGSIPDRFSAQQFSDYHSELNMSSLELGDSALYFCASRLADEETQYFGPGTRLLVL.